These 25 T cell receptor beta chains came from one sample sequenced in a study of molecular identifiers for immune sequencing clone quantification. TCRdb passed the PCR reads through MiXCR, listing each CDR3 protein once. Of about half a million distinct CDR3 sequences in the sample, roughly 24% were seen once. Sequencing was carried out using naive CD8+ T cells from blood, with Jurkat cell RNA spiked in. Described subset: FACS-sorted CD8+CD4-CCR7+CD45RA+ naive T cells. These receptors came from a human donor in good health. Some libraries in this study had Jurkat cell RNA spiked in.

This clonotype was seen a handful of times. V gene TRBV7-9 combines with J gene TRBJ1-2; 8 positions agree with TRBD1. The CDR3 has 15 residues. V shed 5 bases and J 0 bases; nucleotides not matched to a gene: 5. Germline V CDR1 and CDR2: SEHNR, FQNEAQ (reference sequence). The CDR3 sequence: CASSNQGAPNYGYTF. CDR3 bases: TGTGCCAGCAGCAATCAGGGGGCGCCTAACTATGGCTACACCTTC.

The sample holds a few counts of this clonotype. The chain carries TRBV11-3 and TRBJ2-3, with a tentative D call TRBD1 (7 bases). V lost 0 bases, J lost 3 bases, and 10 bases lay in between. The germline CDR1 and CDR2 sequences are SGHNT and YENEEA. The CDR3 sequence is 15 residues long. CDR3 region: CASSLEQGRTDTQYF. The DNA of the CDR3 is TGTGCCAGCAGCTTAGAACAGGGGAGGACAGATACGCAGTATTTT.

This clonotype occurred a few times. The J gene is TRBJ1-5, the V gene TRBV4-1; 11 bases fit TRBD1. Germline trimming cut 2 bases from V and 3 bases from J; bases unmatched to any gene: 6. CDR3 length equals 17 residues. Germline CDR1 is MGHRA and CDR2 is YSYEKL. CDR3 residues: CASSQMGGQGDNQPQHF. In DNA form, the CDR3 reads TGCGCCAGCAGCCAAATGGGGGGACAGGGGGACAATCAGCCCCAGCATTTT.

A few counts support this clonotype. V is TRBV7-2 and J is TRBJ2-7; D possibly corresponds to TRBD2 (6 bases). This CDR3 comprises 14 residues. Per the germline V gene, CDR1 is SGHTA and CDR2 is FQGNSA. The V end lost 1 base, the J end lost 5 bases, and 12 bases lay between the germline ends. CDR3 nucleotide sequence: TGTGCCAGCAGCTTAGGGGCGGGGTGGAACGAGCAGTACTTC. Residues: CASSLGAGWNEQYF. Combining the CDR3 with reference TRBV7-2 and TRBJ2-7 gives the whole variable domain GAGVSQSPSNKVTEKGKDVELRCDPISGHTALYWYRQSLGQGLEFLIYFQGNSAPDKSGLPSDRFSAERTGGSVSTLTIQRTQQEDSAVYLCASSLGAGWNEQYFGPGTRLTVT.

As concerns this clonotype: Mismatch with germline at one junction end may stem from a read error. The rearrangement uses TRBV6-2 or TRBV6-3 and TRBJ2-2; 8 nucleotides match TRBD1. This CDR3 has 18 residues. The germline CDR1 and CDR2 sequences are MNHEY and SVGEGT. CDR3 bases: TGTGCCAGCAGTTCCCCCTATTTGGACAGGGAAAGGACCGGGGAGCTGCTTTTT. This sequence encodes CASSSPYLDRERTGELLF.

The rearrangement links TRBV7-2 to TRBJ2-1, with 7 positions matching TRBD1. The CDR3 runs to 15 residues. The J segment lost 6 bases and the V segment lost 5 bases, leaving 10 bases of the junction unmatched. Germline assignment: CDR1 SGHTA and CDR2 FQGNSA. CDR3 residues: CASSPGTDRSNEQFF. As DNA, the CDR3 is TGTGCCAGCAGCCCAGGGACAGATCGAAGCAATGAGCAGTTCTTC.

This clonotype has a handful of counts. The chain uses TRBV13 and TRBJ2-4; the D call may be TRBD1 or TRBD2 (6 bases each). Trimming pared 3 bases from V and 8 bases from J, leaving 20 bases between. The CDR3 spans 16 residues. The germline V gene has CDR1 PRHDT and CDR2 FYEKMQ (reference sequence). CDR3 amino acids: CASSLGGQRSFDIQYF. The CDR3 nucleotides are TGTGCCAGCAGCTTGGGGGGCCAGCGGTCTTTTGACATTCAGTACTTC.

There are many counts of this clonotype. The chain is built from TRBV29-1 and TRBJ2-3; no definite D call. Trimming stripped 4 bases from V and 6 bases from J, with 11 bases between. The V gene's germline CDR1 is SQVTM and CDR2 ANQGSEA. This CDR3 is 12 amino acids long. CDR3 loop: CSVVHGPDTQYF. The CDR3, as DNA: TGCAGCGTTGTTCACGGACCGGATACGCAGTATTTT.

This clonotype has at least ten counts. J is TRBJ2-2 and V is TRBV2; D might be TRBD1 (5 bases). The V end was cut by 2 bases, the J end by 2 bases, with 6 bases between. The CDR3 spans 14 residues. The germline CDR1 and CDR2 sequences are SNHLY and FYNNEI. CDR3 nucleotides: TGTGCCAGCAGTGAAACAGGAAACACCGGGGAGCTGTTTTTT. Translating gives CASSETGNTGELFF. The whole variable domain, remainder taken from reference TRBV2 and TRBJ2-2, is EPEVTQTPSHQVTQMGQEVILRCVPISNHLYFYWYRQILGQKVEFLVSFYNNEISEKSEIFDDQFSVERPDGSNFTLKIRSTKLEDSAMYFCASSETGNTGELFFGEGSRLTVL.

In its sample, this clonotype was seen many times. The J gene is TRBJ2-6, the V gene TRBV2; the D is unclear. The CDR3 is made up of 15 amino acids. Per germline, CDR1 SNHLY and CDR2 FYNNEI. Trimming cost V 0 bases and J 0 bases, with 3 bases left between them. CDR3 nucleotide sequence: TGTGCCAGCAGTGAAGCGCCCTCTGGGGCCAACGTCCTGACTTTC. Translated, it gives CASSEAPSGANVLTF.

V is TRBV12-2 and J is TRBJ2-2; the DNA was not compared with TRBD1, the D call given in the table. TRBV12-2 is shown as a pseudogene. The CDR3 loop spans 18 amino acids. The CDR3 protein is CASRLAGEETGSTGELFF. Here the CDR3 DNA reads TGTGCAAGTCGCTTAGCGGGCGAAGAGACAGGGAGCACCGGGGAGCTGTTTTTT.

The sample holds a few counts of this clonotype. The chain combines TRBV12-3 or TRBV12-4 with TRBJ1-1, with D possibly matching TRBD1 (6 bases). Deletions cut 2 bases from V and 0 bases from J, with 10 bases between. The CDR3 totals 15 residues. In DNA form, the CDR3 reads TGTGCCAGCAGTTTAATACAGGGTTTGAACACTGAAGCTTTCTTT. Translation gives CASSLIQGLNTEAFF.

This clonotype has more than one count but fewer than ten. This chain uses TRBV27 with TRBJ2-3; D possibly corresponds to TRBD2 (5 bases). CDR3 size: 16 residues. Germline loops: CDR1 MNHEY, CDR2 SMNVEV (reference sequence). V gave up 6 bases and J gave up 2 bases, with 18 bases separating them. Written as DNA, the CDR3 is TGTGCCAGCAGGCAAGACCACGGGGTCCCCACAGATACGCAGTATTTT. Translated, it gives CASRQDHGVPTDTQYF.

This clonotype was seen at least ten times. The J gene is TRBJ2-3, the V gene TRBV4-3, with 7 bases fitting TRBD2. V gave up 0 bases and J gave up 9 bases; unmatched junction bases: 6. CDR3 length: 14 residues. CDR1 and CDR2 from the germline V gene are LGHNA and YSLEER. CDR3 region: CASSQDRGGATQYF. The CDR3, as DNA: TGCGCCAGCAGCCAAGATAGGGGAGGGGCCACGCAGTATTTT.

This clonotype was detected only a few times. V and J are TRBV2 and TRBJ1-5, with 9 bases identical to TRBD1. The CDR3 contains 15 residues. The J segment lost 2 bases and the V segment lost 5 bases, leaving 4 bases of the junction unmatched. The V gene's germline CDR1 is SNHLY and CDR2 FYNNEI. The CDR3 bases are TGTGCCAGCAGTATGGACAGGGGAGGCAATCAGCCCCAGCATTTT. This gives the protein CASSMDRGGNQPQHF.

This clonotype occurred a few times. The chain employs TRBV10-3 and TRBJ2-7; D is undetermined. This CDR3 has 14 amino acids. Germline V gives CDR1 ENHRY, CDR2 SYGVKD. V was pared by 6 bases and J by 0 bases, with 12 bases between. CDR3 nucleotides: TGTGCCATCAGCGGACGGTCGAGCTCCTACGAGCAGTACTTC. Protein: CAISGRSSSYEQYF.

Details on this clonotype: A much bigger clone sits one base away, suggesting this may be a read error. This rearrangement joins TRBV6-5 to TRBJ1-1; D unresolved. Germline V CDR1 and CDR2: MNHEY, SVGAGI. CDR3 size: 17 residues. The CDR3 DNA reads TGTGCCAGCAGTTACTCGATTCCATACGGGCCGGATACTGAAACTTTCTTT. As protein: CASSYSIPYGPDTETFF.

In this sample, this clonotype turned up many times. The chain is built from TRBV12-3 or TRBV12-4 and TRBJ1-5; the D is unclear. Trimming took off 6 bases at V and 0 bases at J, with 9 bases between the two ends. This CDR3 has 14 amino acids. The CDR3 region is CASRLGYSNQPQHF. As DNA, the CDR3 is TGTGCCAGCAGGTTGGGATATAGCAATCAGCCCCAGCATTTT.

Note on this clonotype: A much larger clone sits a single nucleotide away, making a read error possible. The chain joins TRBV5-3 to TRBJ2-2; TRBD1 is a possible D gene (6 bases). TRBV5-3 has ORF status, its function being uncertain. CDR3 length equals 14 residues. V lost 8 bases to trimming and J lost 6 bases, with 17 bases between them. In nucleotides, the CDR3 is TGTGCCAGCAGCATGGACAGTAACCCCGGGGAGCTGTTTTTT. Its protein is CASSMDSNPGELFF.

This clonotype occurred a few times. The chain links TRBV7-2 to TRBJ2-2; 10 nucleotides line up with TRBD2. The CDR3 runs 17 residues. Germline V gene data show CDR1 as SGHTA and CDR2 as FQGNSA. Losses at the gene ends were 4 bases for V and 5 bases for J; bases not matched to a gene: 10. The CDR3 coding sequence is TGTGCCAGCAGCTGGGCTAGCGGGAGACTGGAAACCGGGGAGCTGTTTTTT. Its protein is CASSWASGRLETGELFF.

To note about this clonotype: Given a much more abundant clone one base away, this may be a read error. The rearrangement uses TRBV7-9 and TRBJ2-7, with 13 bases fitting TRBD2. CDR1 and CDR2 (germline): SEHNR, FQNEAQ (reference sequence). CDR3 length equals 15 residues. V lost 7 bases, J lost 2 bases, and 5 bases stayed unmatched. In DNA, the CDR3 is TGTGCCAGCATCGACGGACTAGCGGGGGCCTACGAGCAGTACTTC. It translates to CASIDGLAGAYEQYF.

This clonotype was observed a handful of times. The chain carries TRBV7-7 and TRBJ2-5, with 12 bases identical to TRBD2. CDR3 size: 18 residues. The V gene end was trimmed by 2 bases and the J gene end by 1 base; junction bases not matched to a gene: 8. Germline V gene lookup returns CDR1 SSHAT and CDR2 FNYEAQ (reference sequence). The CDR3 reads CASSLTSGGLMFQETQYF. The DNA of the CDR3 is TGTGCCAGCAGCTTAACTAGCGGGGGGTTGATGTTCCAAGAGACCCAGTACTTC.

This clonotype was counted ten times or more. The chain is built from TRBV29-1 and TRBJ1-1; 8 positions match TRBD1. V trimming: 3 bases; J trimming: 6 bases; junction bases outside the gene matches: 9. This CDR3 contains 14 residues. Germline CDR1 and CDR2: SQVTM and ANQGSEA. The CDR3, as DNA: TGCAGCGTTGATCGGACAGGGAGGGTGGCTGAAGCTTTCTTT. This sequence encodes CSVDRTGRVAEAFF.

The chain carries TRBV7-9 and TRBJ1-1; D is unclear. This CDR3 spans 14 amino acids. Germline V gene lookup returns CDR1 SEHNR and CDR2 FQNEAQ (reference sequence). The germline V and J ends were trimmed by 2 bases and 0 bases, with 7 bases remaining between them. CDR3 in DNA: TGTGCCAGCAGCTTAAGCGTTCTGAACACTGAAGCTTTCTTT. Encoded protein: CASSLSVLNTEAFF.

This clonotype was observed at least ten times. The chain joins TRBV27 to TRBJ2-4, with unresolved D. This CDR3 region has 16 residues. Deletions cut 2 bases from V and 1 base from J, with 12 bases between. Germline assignment: CDR1 MNHEY and CDR2 SMNVEV (reference sequence). This CDR3 reads CASSLDSERAKNIQYF. CDR3 in DNA: TGTGCCAGCAGTTTAGATTCCGAAAGGGCCAAAAACATTCAGTACTTC.